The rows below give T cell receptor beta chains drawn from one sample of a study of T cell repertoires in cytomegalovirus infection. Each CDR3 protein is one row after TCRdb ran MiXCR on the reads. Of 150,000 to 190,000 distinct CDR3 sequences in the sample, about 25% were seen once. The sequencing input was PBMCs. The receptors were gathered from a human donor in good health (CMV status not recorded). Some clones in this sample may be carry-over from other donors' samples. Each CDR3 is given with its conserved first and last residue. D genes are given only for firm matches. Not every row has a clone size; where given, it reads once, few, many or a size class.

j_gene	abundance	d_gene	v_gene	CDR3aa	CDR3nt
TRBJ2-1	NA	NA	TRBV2	CASSLASILLNEQFF	TGTGCCAGCAGCCTAGCATCGATTCTCCTTAATGAGCAGTTCTTC
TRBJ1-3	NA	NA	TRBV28	CASSLGTTGPANTIYF	TGTGCCAGCAGTTTGGGTACTACGGGTCCCGCGAACACCATATATTTT
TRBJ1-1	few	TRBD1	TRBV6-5	CASSYENRGRTEAFF	TGTGCCAGCAGTTACGAAAACAGGGGACGAACTGAAGCTTTCTTT
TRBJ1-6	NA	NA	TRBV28	CASSPPSRALHF	TGTGCCAGCAGCCCTCCCTCTAGGGCCCTCCACTTT
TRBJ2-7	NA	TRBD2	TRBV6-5	CASNTGASGSLFYEQYF	TGTGCCAGCAATACCGGGGCTAGCGGGAGTCTCTTCTACGAGCAGTACTTC
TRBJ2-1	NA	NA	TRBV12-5	CASGLGLRTDNNEQFF	TGTGCTAGTGGTTTGGGGTTAAGGACAGATAACAATGAGCAGTTCTTC
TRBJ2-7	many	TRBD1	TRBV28	CASSSFTGAQGHEQYF	TGTGCCAGCAGTTCATTTACAGGGGCGCAAGGTCACGAGCAGTACTTC
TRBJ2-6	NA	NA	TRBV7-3	CASRPAAGANVLTF	TGTGCCAGCAGACCCGCGGCGGGGGCCAACGTCCTGACTTTC
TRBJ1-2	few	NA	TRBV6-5	CASSPSHPNYGYTF	TGTGCCAGCAGCCCATCCCACCCCAACTATGGCTACACCTTC
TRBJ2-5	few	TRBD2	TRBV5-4	CASSSTSGQETQYF	TGTGCCAGCAGCTCTACTAGCGGCCAAGAGACCCAGTACTTC
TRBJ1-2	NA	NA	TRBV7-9	CASSLSLGRNSYTF	TGTGCCAGCAGCTTAAGTCTGGGTAGGAATAGCTACACCTTC
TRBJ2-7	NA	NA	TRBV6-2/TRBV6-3	CASSYDGRCSYEQYF	TGTGCCAGCAGTTACGACGGGAGATGCTCCTACGAGCAGTACTTC
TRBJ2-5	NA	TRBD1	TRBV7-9	CASSPQGVGETQYF	TGTGCCAGCAGTCCCCAGGGGGTAGGAGAGACCCAGTACTTC
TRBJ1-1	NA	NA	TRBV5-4	CASSLAGYGDTEAFF	TGTGCCAGCAGCTTGGCAGGCTATGGGGACACTGAAGCTTTCTTT
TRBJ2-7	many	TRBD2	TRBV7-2	CASSLDQHGTSGYEQYF	TGTGCCAGCAGCTTAGATCAGCATGGGACTAGCGGGTACGAGCAGTACTTC
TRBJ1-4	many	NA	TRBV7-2	CASSPQLGEKLFF	TGTGCCAGCAGCCCCCAGTTGGGGGAAAAACTGTTTTTT
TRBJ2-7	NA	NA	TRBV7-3	CASSSRAGTAYEQYF	TGTGCCAGCAGCTCTAGGGCCGGGACCGCCTACGAGCAGTACTTC
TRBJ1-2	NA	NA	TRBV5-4	CASSSQGTNYGYTF	TGTGCCAGCAGCTCACAGGGAACGAACTATGGCTACACCTTC
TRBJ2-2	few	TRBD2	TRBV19	CASSTLAVTNTGELFF	TGTGCCAGTAGTACGCTAGCGGTGACGAACACCGGGGAGCTGTTTTTT
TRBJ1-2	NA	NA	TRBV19	CASSPRDGDGYTF	TGTGCCAGTAGTCCCAGGGACGGGGATGGCTACACCTTC
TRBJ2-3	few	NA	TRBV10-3	CAISDDSGTDTQYF	TGTGCCATCAGTGACGACTCTGGTACAGATACGCAGTATTTT
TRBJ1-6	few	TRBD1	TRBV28	CASSLQGAANSPLHF	TGTGCCAGCAGTTTACAGGGGGCAGCGAATTCACCCCTCCACTTT
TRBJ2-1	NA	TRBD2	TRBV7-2	CASSLEAFSGGANEQFF	TGTGCCAGCAGCTTAGAGGCTTTTAGCGGGGGGGCAAATGAGCAGTTCTTC
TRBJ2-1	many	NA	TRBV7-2	CASSQAEAGPFF	TGTGCCAGCAGCCAGGCTGAGGCAGGGCCGTTCTTC
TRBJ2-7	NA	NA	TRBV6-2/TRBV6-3	CASSYLGLRKGSGPYF	TGTGCCAGCAGTTACCTTGGATTGCGGAAAGGGTCAGGCCCGTACTTC
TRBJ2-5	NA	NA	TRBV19	CASSMRTGIQETQYF	TGTGCCAGTAGTATGCGAACAGGTATTCAAGAGACCCAGTACTTC
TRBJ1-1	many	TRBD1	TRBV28	CASSLRDSYTEAFF	TGTGCCAGCAGTTTACGGGACAGCTACACTGAAGCTTTCTTT
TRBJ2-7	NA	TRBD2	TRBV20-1	CSALGLAASYEQYF	TGCAGTGCCCTAGGACTAGCGGCCTCCTACGAGCAGTACTTC
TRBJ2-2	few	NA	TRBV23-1	CASSQSETGELFF	TGCGCCAGCAGTCAGTCGGAGACGGGGGAGCTGTTTTTT
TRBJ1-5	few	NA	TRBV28	CASSSGGASNQPQHF	TGTGCCAGCAGTTCCGGGGGGGCGAGCAATCAGCCCCAGCATTTT
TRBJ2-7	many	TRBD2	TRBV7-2	CASSQRGRAGANPGEQYF	TGTGCCAGCAGCCAGCGGGGACGAGCGGGGGCGAACCCAGGCGAGCAGTACTTC
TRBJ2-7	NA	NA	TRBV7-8	CASSLVRELPYEQYF	TGTGCCAGCAGCTTAGTACGGGAGCTTCCCTACGAGCAGTACTTC
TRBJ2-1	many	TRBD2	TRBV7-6	CASSLAVAGVGNEQFF	TGTGCCAGCAGCTTAGCGGTTGCGGGGGTTGGGAATGAGCAGTTCTTC
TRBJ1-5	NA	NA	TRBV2	CASRKNPGLVSNQPQHF	TGTGCCAGCAGGAAAAACCCGGGGCTCGTAAGCAATCAGCCCCAGCATTTT
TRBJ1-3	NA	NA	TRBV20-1	CSARDGDTGNTIYF	TGCAGTGCTAGAGATGGGGATACCGGAAACACCATATATTTT
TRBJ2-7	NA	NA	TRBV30	CAWRAYDEQYF	TGTGCCTGGAGGGCTTACGACGAGCAGTACTTC
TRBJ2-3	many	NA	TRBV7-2	CASSYTTPIDTQYF	TGTGCCAGCAGTTATACGACCCCGATAGATACGCAGTATTTT
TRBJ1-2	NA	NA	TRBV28	CASSFFNRDGLIDTF	TGTGCCAGCAGTTTTTTTAATCGGGACGGGCTCATCGACACCTTC
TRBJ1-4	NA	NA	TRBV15	CATRGGNEKLFF	TGTGCCACCAGAGGGGGGAATGAAAAACTGTTTTTT
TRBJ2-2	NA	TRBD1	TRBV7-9	CASSRTFTGVNGELFF	TGTGCCAGCAGCCGAACCTTCACAGGGGTGAACGGGGAGCTGTTTTTT
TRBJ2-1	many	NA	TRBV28	CACIPGTLSYNEQFF	TGTGCCTGCATTCCGGGGACACTCTCCTACAATGAGCAGTTCTTC
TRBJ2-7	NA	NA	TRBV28	CASSRQGWNEQYF	TGTGCCAGCAGTAGGCAGGGTTGGAACGAGCAGTACTTC
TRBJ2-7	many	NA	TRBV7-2	CASSLARNSYEQYF	TGTGCCAGCAGCTTAGCCAGAAACTCCTACGAGCAGTACTTC
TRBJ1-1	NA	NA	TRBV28	CASSLRGSREAFF	TGTGCCAGCAGTTTAAGGGGCAGTAGAGAAGCTTTCTTT
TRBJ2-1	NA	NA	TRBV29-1	CSLLGSSYNEQFF	TGCAGCCTCCTAGGTAGCTCCTACAATGAGCAGTTCTTC
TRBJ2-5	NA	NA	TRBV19	CASSPIQGQETQYF	TGTGCCAGTAGTCCTATACAAGGGCAAGAGACCCAGTACTTC
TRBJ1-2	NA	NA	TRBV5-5	CASSLGTENYGYTF	TGTGCCAGCAGCTTGGGGACGGAGAACTATGGCTACACCTTC
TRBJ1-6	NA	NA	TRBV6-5	CASSSEGTSYSPLHF	TGTGCCAGCAGTTCCGAGGGGACCTCGTATTCACCCCTCCACTTT
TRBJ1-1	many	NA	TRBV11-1	CASSLDGRDTEAFF	TGTGCCAGCAGCTTAGACGGCAGGGACACTGAAGCTTTCTTT
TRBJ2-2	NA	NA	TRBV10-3	CAIAGTSNTGELFF	TGTGCCATCGCCGGGACCTCGAACACCGGGGAGCTGTTTTTT
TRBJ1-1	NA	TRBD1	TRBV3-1	CASSQDRQGDTEAFF	TGTGCCAGCAGCCAAGATAGACAGGGAGACACTGAAGCTTTCTTT
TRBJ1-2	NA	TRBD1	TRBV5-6	CASSLAGGQTNYGYTF	TGTGCCAGCAGCTTGGCGGGGGGACAGACTAACTATGGCTACACCTTC
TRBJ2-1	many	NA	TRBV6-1	CASIQDLSYNEQFF	TGTGCCAGCATCCAAGACCTATCCTACAATGAGCAGTTCTTC
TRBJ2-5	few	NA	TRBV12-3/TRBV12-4	CASSFAPETQYF	TGTGCCAGCAGTTTCGCTCCAGAGACCCAGTACTTC